One sample yielded the 23 T cell receptor beta chains listed below, sequenced in a study of technical replicates of blood from four donors. Clones were read by immunoSEQ multiplex PCR, and TCRdb kept only the in-frame ones, dropping some. The sample records 70,000 to 95,000 clones, 94% being singletons. The sample was T cells isolated from PBMCs. The receptors originated from a human donor in good health.

The genes are TRBV6-5 and TRBJ2-6; D uncertain. Trimming left V 6 bases short and J 1 base short, with 10 bases between. Germline CDR1 MNHEY, CDR2 SVGAGI. The CDR3 is made up of 15 amino acids. CDR3 in amino acids: CASRLVVSGANVLTF. CDR3 bases: TGTGCCAGCAGGCTGGTAGTGTCTGGGGCCAACGTCCTGACTTTC.

The chain's CDR3 is CASSYGSEQYF. CDR3 nucleotides: TGTGCCAGCAGTTATGGTAGCGAGCAGTACTTC. The chain has TRBV6-5 and TRBJ2-7, with no clear D. Trimming cost V 3 bases and J 6 bases, with 6 bases left between them. The germline V gene encodes CDR1 MNHEY and CDR2 SVGAGI. The length of the CDR3 is 11 residues.

The chain has TRBV5-1 and TRBJ1-2, with 8 bases identical to TRBD1. The CDR3 is made up of 15 amino acids. The V gene end was trimmed by 4 bases and the J gene end by 6 bases; junction bases not matched to a gene: 11. The V gene's germline CDR1 is SGHRS and CDR2 YFSETQ. This chain's CDR3 is CASSHGTGRPDGYTF. The CDR3 DNA reads TGCGCCAGCAGCCATGGGACAGGTCGACCGGATGGCTACACCTTC.

The chain has TRBV4-1 and TRBJ2-5; TRBD2 agrees at 15 bases. The CDR3 is 17 residues long. Per germline, CDR1 MGHRA and CDR2 YSYEKL. V was pared by 3 bases and J by 4 bases, with 6 bases of the junction left unmatched. The CDR3: CASSQGTSGGFGETQYF. CDR3 coding DNA: TGCGCCAGCAGCCAGGGGACTAGCGGGGGGTTTGGAGAGACCCAGTACTTC.

J is TRBJ1-1 and V is TRBV19; D is unresolved. CDR3 length: 13 amino acids. The V end lost 6 bases, the J end lost 0 bases, and 8 bases lay between the germline ends. Per the germline V gene, CDR1 is LNHDA and CDR2 is SQIVND (reference sequence). The CDR3 DNA reads as TGTGCCAGTAGCCACGACTTGAACACTGAAGCTTTCTTT. This gives the protein CASSHDLNTEAFF.

In this sample, this clone turned up once. CDR3 residues: CASSPLDRGSYNEQFF. CDR3 DNA sequence: TGTGCCAGCAGTCCCCTAGACAGGGGGTCCTACAATGAGCAGTTCTTC. The rearrangement uses TRBV28 and TRBJ2-1, with 9 bases aligning to TRBD1. The CDR3 contains 16 residues. Germline lookup yields CDR1 MDHEN and CDR2 SYDVKM. Losses at the gene ends were 5 bases for V and 1 base for J; bases not matched to a gene: 6.

This chain joins TRBV2 and TRBJ2-2; TRBD2 agrees at 8 bases. This CDR3 comprises 16 residues. The germline V gene has CDR1 SNHLY and CDR2 FYNNEI. The J segment lost 5 bases and the V segment lost 4 bases, leaving 9 bases of the junction unmatched. CDR3 sequence: CASSGGGGRRTGELFF. The CDR3, as DNA: TGTGCCAGCAGTGGAGGAGGCGGGAGGCGTACCGGGGAGCTGTTTTTT.

The CDR3 DNA reads as TGTGCCAGCAGTCCCCCGGGACTAGCGGGAGTTGGGGCCAACGTCCTGACTTTC. Protein sequence: CASSPPGLAGVGANVLTF. The J gene is TRBJ2-6, the V gene TRBV28; TRBD2 matches 14 bases. Losses at the gene ends were 5 bases for V and 3 bases for J; bases not matched to a gene: 6. Germline loops: CDR1 MDHEN, CDR2 SYDVKM. The CDR3 runs to 18 residues.

This clone appeared a single time. The chain recombines TRBV18 with TRBJ2-6; D perhaps matches TRBD1 (5 bases). In germline, CDR1 is KGHSH, CDR2 LQKENI. V dropped 1 base and J dropped 3 bases, with 16 bases sitting between them. CDR3 size: 18 residues. The CDR3 coding sequence is TGTGCCAGCTCACCACTGAGCCCAAGTAGGGGTGGGGCCAACGTCCTGACTTTC. It is translated as CASSPLSPSRGGANVLTF.

This clone has more than one count but fewer than ten. The germline gene is not matched at one end of the junction; a read error may be the cause. The rearrangement uses TRBV18 and TRBJ1-1; 8 bases map to TRBD1. Germline CDR1 is KGHSH and CDR2 is LQKENI. The CDR3 consists of 11 residues. The CDR3 sequence: CASSPGTGMDF. DNA for the CDR3: TGTGCCAGCTCACCGGGGACAGGCATGGACTTT.

This clone was observed once. The chain couples TRBV7-9 to TRBJ2-1; D is uncertain. Germline CDR1 reads SEHNR; CDR2 reads FQNEAQ (reference sequence). The CDR3 runs 15 residues. Trimming stripped 3 bases from V and 5 bases from J, with 14 bases between. CDR3 sequence: CASSFLWQRNNEQFF. For the CDR3, the DNA is TGTGCCAGCAGCTTCTTGTGGCAGCGCAACAATGAGCAGTTCTTC.

The chain employs TRBV18 and TRBJ2-5, with TRBD2 identical over 13 bases. The CDR3 sequence is 15 residues long. J lost 4 bases, V lost 6 bases, and 5 bases had no gene match. CDR1 and CDR2 from the germline V gene are KGHSH and LQKENI. The CDR3 nucleotides read TGTGCCAGCTCCCGGACTAGCGGGGGCCTAGAGACCCAGTACTTC. This translates into CASSRTSGGLETQYF.

The V and J genes are TRBV2 and TRBJ2-1, with 8 bases that match TRBD1. The CDR3 is made up of 14 amino acids. Trimming took 6 bases from V and 7 from J; bases not matched to a gene: 8. In germline, CDR1 is SNHLY, CDR2 FYNNEI. The CDR3, as DNA: TGTGCCAGCAGGAATCAGGGGGCCCAGAATGAGCAGTTCTTC. Its translation is CASRNQGAQNEQFF.

This sequence joins TRBV10-3 and TRBJ2-5; maybe TRBD2 (5 bases). V dropped 8 bases and J dropped 0 bases, with 10 bases sitting between them. The CDR3 is made up of 13 amino acids. Germline CDR1 reads ENHRY; CDR2 reads SYGVKD. The CDR3 spells CAIQGGYQETQYF. Here the CDR3 DNA reads TGTGCCATCCAAGGAGGATACCAAGAGACCCAGTACTTC.

This clone was detected only once. The chain carries TRBV28 and TRBJ2-7; TRBD1 aligns across 9 bases. Germline CDR1 reads MDHEN; CDR2 reads SYDVKM. The CDR3 runs to 17 residues. The trim removed 2 bases at V and 5 bases at J, leaving 13 bases unmatched. The CDR3 nucleotides read TGTGCCAGCAGTTTAAGGTCCGGGGGACAGGGAGCACACGAGCAGTACTTC. Protein product: CASSLRSGGQGAHEQYF.

The chain uses TRBV5-1 and TRBJ1-5, with TRBD1 identical over 7 bases. Germline V gene sequence: CDR1 SGHRS, CDR2 YFSETQ. The CDR3 sequence is 14 residues long. With V trimmed by 2 bases and J by 6 bases, 5 bases remained unmatched. The CDR3 region has the DNA TGCGCCAGCAGCTTTGGGACAGCGGGTCAGCCCCAGCATTTT. Amino acids: CASSFGTAGQPQHF.

CDR3 DNA: TGTGCCTGGAGTGTAGACAGGACATATGGCTACACCTTC. Encoded protein: CAWSVDRTYGYTF. The chain links TRBV30 to TRBJ1-2, with D maybe TRBD1 (6 bases). Germline V gene sequence: CDR1 GTSNPN, CDR2 SVGIG (reference sequence). The CDR3 loop spans 13 amino acids. Trimming removed 0 bases from V and 5 bases from J, with 10 bases in between.

This chain's CDR3 is CASREPRGTNEKLFF. CDR3 nucleotides: TGTGCCAGCAGGGAACCGCGCGGGACTAATGAAAAACTGTTTTTT. The chain employs TRBV6-5 and TRBJ1-4; D is unclear. V lost 6 bases to trimming and J lost 2 bases, with 13 bases between them. Germline V gives CDR1 MNHEY, CDR2 SVGAGI. The CDR3 is made up of 15 amino acids.

V usage is TRBV5-6 and J usage is TRBJ1-2; possible D gene TRBD1, 6 bases. The CDR3 runs to 15 residues. Trimming cost V 0 bases and J 2 bases, with 11 bases left between them. Germline V gene lookup returns CDR1 SGHDT and CDR2 YYEEEE. This CDR3 is CASSLGLTGNYGYTF. CDR3 in DNA: TGTGCCAGCAGCTTGGGCCTAACAGGGAACTATGGCTACACCTTC. The complete variable domain, with remaining parts taken from reference TRBV5-6 and TRBJ1-2, reads DAGVTQSPTHLIKTRGQQVTLRCSPKSGHDTVSWYQQALGQGPQFIFQYYEEEERQRGNFPDRFSGHQFPNYSSELNVNALLLGDSALYLCASSLGLTGNYGYTFGSGTRLTVV.

This chain connects TRBV5-8 to TRBJ2-2; D not resolved. CDR3 length equals 14 residues. V lost 4 bases, J lost 2 bases, and 9 bases lay in between. Looked up from germline, CDR1 is SGHTS and CDR2 is YDEGEE. The CDR3: CASSPWANTGELFF. The CDR3 DNA is TGTGCCAGCAGCCCCTGGGCTAACACCGGGGAGCTGTTTTTT. Using reference TRBV5-8 and TRBJ2-2 for the parts outside the CDR3, the full variable domain is EAGVTQSPTHLIKTRGQQATLRCSPISGHTSVYWYQQALGLGLQFLLWYDEGEERNRGNFPPRFSGRQFPNYSSELNVNALELEDSALYLCASSPWANTGELFFGEGSRLTVL.

The chain carries TRBV7-9 and TRBJ1-4; no firm D call. V lost 1 base and J lost 4, with 13 bases in between. The CDR3 has 16 amino acids. Germline V gene sequence: CDR1 SEHNR, CDR2 FQNEAQ (reference sequence). The CDR3 reads CASSLVSSESNEKLFF. In nucleotides, the CDR3 is TGTGCCAGCAGCTTAGTTTCCAGTGAAAGTAATGAAAAACTGTTTTTT. Complete variable domain (other parts from reference TRBV7-9 and TRBJ1-4): DTGVSQNPRHKITKRGQNVTFRCDPISEHNRLYWYRQTLGQGPEFLTYFQNEAQLEKSRLLSDRFSAERPKGSFSTLEIQRTEQGDSAMYLCASSLVSSESNEKLFFGSGTQLSVL.

The chain uses TRBV28 and TRBJ2-1, with D possibly matching TRBD2 (7 bases). The CDR3 loop spans 13 amino acids. Trimming pared 6 bases from V and 4 bases from J, leaving 10 bases between. The V gene's germline CDR1 is MDHEN and CDR2 SYDVKM. The CDR3 loop reads CASRGGGYNEQFF. The CDR3 coding sequence is TGTGCCAGCAGAGGGGGGGGTTACAATGAGCAGTTCTTC.

This chain uses TRBV16 with TRBJ2-2; weak D call: TRBD2 (5 bases). The germline CDR1 and CDR2 sequences are KGHSY and FQNENV. The CDR3 runs to 18 residues. Trimming pared 7 bases from V and 0 bases from J, leaving 21 bases between. The CDR3 nucleotides read TGTGCCAGCACCTCCCCCCGAGGGAGAGGGCCGAACACCGGGGAGCTGTTTTTT. Amino acids: CASTSPRGRGPNTGELFF. Full variable domain (rest looked up from reference TRBV16 and TRBJ2-2): GEEVAQTPKHLVRGEGQKAKLYCAPIKGHSYVFWYQQVLKNEFKFLISFQNENVFDETGMPKERFSAKCLPNSPCSLEIQATKLEDSAVYFCASTSPRGRGPNTGELFFGEGSRLTVL.